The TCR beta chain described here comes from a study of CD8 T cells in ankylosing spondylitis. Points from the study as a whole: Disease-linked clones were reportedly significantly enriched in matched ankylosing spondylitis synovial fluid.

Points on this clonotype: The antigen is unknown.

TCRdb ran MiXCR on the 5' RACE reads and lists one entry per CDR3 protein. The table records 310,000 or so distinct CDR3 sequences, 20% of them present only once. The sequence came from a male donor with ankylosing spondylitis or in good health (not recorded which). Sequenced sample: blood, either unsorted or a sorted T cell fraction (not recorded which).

The CDR3 loop is CASSPGARTDTQYF. CDR3 nucleotides: TGTGCCAGCAGTCCCGGGGCCCGCACAGATACGCAGTATTTT. V is TRBV12-3 or TRBV12-4 and J is TRBJ2-3, with D tentatively TRBD1 or TRBD2 (5 bases each). Deletions cut 5 bases from V and 1 base from J, with 10 bases between. This CDR3 has 14 residues.